The T cell receptor beta chain described here comes from a study of blood T cell repertoires in COVID-19 (dated by TCRdb to 2020 to 2022). Background for the entire study: The collaborator samples originated in the United States, Italy and Spain and spanned the acute and convalescent phases of COVID-19. The repertoires were released in a freely available public database meant as a resource for research on the immune response to SARS-CoV-2. Where HLA class I and class II types were available, the types were taken from metadata supplied by the sample provider, not from assay-based typing. Samples came from the ongoing ImmuneRACE study (first 160 participants) plus 1,254 subjects from 6 global collaborators. Subjects who had been exposed to COVID-19, were actively infected with it, or had recovered from it provided the deeply sampled blood TCRbeta repertoires that made up the dataset. Sample metadata almost always included a de-identified subject ID, COVID-19 status, age in years and sex. The prospective study material was composed of cDNA or gDNA derived from T cells, B-cell-depleted T cells, or PBMCs.

The collaborating institutions used their own protocols to collect whole blood in K2EDTA tubes. For TCRbeta analysis, collaborators shipped samples in one of three forms: frozen whole blood, isolated PBMCs, or DNA extracted from either of those sample types. To note about this clone: Its antigen has not been determined. The input lacks base qualities; no much larger clone sits a single base away.

Results and caveats for the whole study, not just this receptor: The amount of clinical and demographic metadata varied by source and participant and was provided uncurated.

TCRbeta CDR3 regions were amplified from genomic DNA using the immunoSEQ Assay, a bias-controlled multiplex PCR. As for the original processing: Nucleated cell counts per sample were estimated from amplification of reference gene primers within the assay. To quantify the absolute abundance of each unique TCRbeta CDR3 rearrangement, sequence reads were collapsed and filtered. For each sample, productive Simpson clonality was calculated as the square root of Simpson's diversity index over productive rearrangements. The clones in this table, taken by TCRdb from immuneACCESS, are in-frame only. Not every clone is retained; where verified, under half of the shortfall comes from an unresolved V gene, and the cause of the rest is unknown. D and trimming were read from the DNA, whereas the V and J calls and clone size are those reported in that table. The sample table records about 97,000 clones; 85% to 90% of these occur just once. Jointly, the top ten make up around 2.9% of the sample.

Sequencing was performed on peripheral blood. This receptor was identified in a man aged 45-65 years with active or convalescent COVID-19.

The nucleotide sequence is TGTGCCAGCAGTTTTGGGGGGGGTGAAGCTTTCTTT. Its coded protein is CASSFGGGEAFF. The sequence links TRBV12-3 or TRBV12-4 to TRBJ1-1; TRBD1 is perhaps the D gene, given 5 matching bases. V and J are truncated by 3 bases and 7 bases respectively, leaving an intervening sequence of 9 bases. The CDR3 numbers 12 residues from cysteine through phenylalanine. The kept DNA is CDR3 alone, 36 bases in frame from the first base.